Listed here is a single T cell receptor beta chain. Its antigen is still unknown. Per-base quality was not reported, and no clone a single base away is much larger than it. The sample's time point label is to be understood as: patch test 3, about 24 weeks after DPC sensitization. Sample treatment or condition, as interpreted from the label and publication: therapeutic diphenylcyclopropenone sensitization with weekly scalp DPC. At each patch-test visit, blood was drawn before the patch test was applied. Patients were eligible if aged 18 to 70, diagnosed with alopecia and judged suitable for DPC therapy, and pregnant patients were excluded. Total RNA was isolated from unfractionated whole blood collected in Tempus Blood RNA tubes. The library came from RACE. Sequencing instrument: NextSeq 500. During library preparation, unique molecular identifiers were attached to individual cDNA molecules so that TCRs could be counted quantitatively and reproducibly. For every blood RNA sample, sequencing covered both the TCR alpha and TCR beta chains. Concerning the study's data processing: Samples had a median of roughly 91,000 TCRs, with a range from about 23,224 to 700,000. V, J and CDR3 annotation of the TCR reads was carried out using the Decombinator software suite. To make PS versus PT1 abundance plots, every sample was subsampled to the same number of TCRs (28,000). TCRs were defined as expanded if absent before sensitization and observed at least eight times at the 2-week time point. TCRdb reran the public reads through fastp at Q25 and MiXCR, keeping productive beta chains. Identical CDR3 proteins give one entry, which carries the most common genes and DNA. For this entry, the V and J calls and clone size follow TCRdb and not the study's own pipeline. The sample profile shows some 90,000 distinct CDR3 sequences; approximately 11% of them were found once. The ten top clones hold approximately 1.1% of the sample.

These data are taken from a study of human T cells and chemical hapten exposure (dated by TCRdb to the early 2020s). Broadly, across the study: For sensitization, 2% DPC in acetone was applied to a roughly 2 cm by roughly 2 cm area of upper inner arm skin. Throughout the approximately 22-week study period, patients were also given weekly therapeutic DPC doses on the scalp. Patch testing on the upper back used Finn chambers containing 0.01% DPC, with scoring done after 6 days according to International Contact Dermatitis Research Group standards. The patient cohort, mostly female, included alopecia areata with under or over 50% scalp involvement, alopecia totalis and alopecia universalis. Libraries were pooled for sequencing, and per-sample TCR yields varied mainly because of small differences in library volumes within the pool. In alopecia patients, the study followed how the peripheral blood TCR repertoire changed in vivo over primary and secondary sensitization to diphenylcyclopropenone (DPC), a hapten. Blood was sampled from patients pre-sensitization (week 0) and at 2, 6 and about 24 weeks after DPC sensitization. About 30 alopecia patients provided blood for TCR sequencing at one to four time points (pre-sensitization, 2, 6 and 24 weeks). What the authors observed across the whole study: All patients had alopecia, a presumed autoimmune disease, so their immune response might differ from that of healthy individuals. Patch test score correlated positively with the number of PT1 expanded TCRs, reaching significance at thresholds 8, 16 and 32 but not at 4. DPC sensitization did not change how many TCRs were above 1 in 1000 frequency, and no evidence was found of alterations in global repertoire structure. Repeated subsampling changed both the strength of the expansion versus patch-test correlation and the threshold at which that correlation became significant. Compared with pre-sensitization or healthy control sets, expanded TCRs formed significantly more large CDR3 similarity clusters, which is consistent with antigen-driven responses.

Counted from cysteine to phenylalanine, this CDR3 has 13 amino acids. The kept DNA is CDR3 alone, 39 bases in frame from the first base. The V and J ends are trimmed by 1 base and 5 bases, leaving 6 bases between them. The chain couples TRBV12-3 or TRBV12-4 to TRBJ2-1, with the identity of the D gene unclear. The starting material was whole blood, obtained in connection with sensitization to the hapten diphenylcyclopropenone (DPC). The TCR sequence derives from a woman aged 25 to 39 with alopecia areata. Some clones in this sample may be carry-over from other donors' samples. CDR3 region: CASSLDNNNEQFF. In nucleotide form, the sequence is TGTGCCAGCAGTTTAGACAATAACAATGAGCAGTTCTTC.